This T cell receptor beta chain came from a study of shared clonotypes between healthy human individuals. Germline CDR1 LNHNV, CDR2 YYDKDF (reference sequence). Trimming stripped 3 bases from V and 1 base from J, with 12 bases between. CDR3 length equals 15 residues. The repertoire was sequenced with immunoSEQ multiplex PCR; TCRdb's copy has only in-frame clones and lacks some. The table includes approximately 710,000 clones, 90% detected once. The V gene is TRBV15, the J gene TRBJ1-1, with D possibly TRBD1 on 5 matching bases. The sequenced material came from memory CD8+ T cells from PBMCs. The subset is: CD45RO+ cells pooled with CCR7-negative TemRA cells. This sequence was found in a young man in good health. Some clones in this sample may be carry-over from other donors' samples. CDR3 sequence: CATSRVGRSNTEAFF. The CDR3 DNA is TGTGCCACCAGCAGGGTGGGACGATCGAACACTGAAGCTTTCTTT.